A single sample gave rise to the 20 T cell receptor beta chains below, sequenced in a study of OX40 agonist ivuxolimab in advanced cancers. Repertoires were generated with immunoSEQ multiplex PCR, while TCRdb's copy carries only in-frame clones and drops some. This sample carries 14,000 to 15,000 clones, less than 95% of them seen once, and the ten largest clones take roughly 25%. This specimen was CD4+ or CD8+ T cells sorted from blood, taken in a trial of the OX40 agonist ivuxolimab. Source of these receptors: an adult with an advanced solid tumor such as melanoma, head and neck, liver or kidney cancer.

CDR3 protein: CASSLETGELFF. CDR3 nucleotide sequence: TGTGCCAGCAGCCTTGAGACTGGGGAGCTGTTTTTT. The chain has TRBV6-5 and TRBJ2-2, with D unclear. The V end was cut by 6 bases, the J end by 8 bases, with 10 bases between. The CDR3 is 12 residues long. The germline V gene has CDR1 MNHEY and CDR2 SVGAGI.

The CDR3 sequence: CASSQGYEQYF. DNA of the CDR3: TGTGCCAGCAGCCAAGGGTACGAGCAGTACTTC. The rearrangement links TRBV14 to TRBJ2-7; D is unresolved. Trimming stripped 1 base from V and 4 bases from J, with 2 bases between. The germline V gene encodes CDR1 SGHDN and CDR2 FVKESK. The CDR3 has 11 residues.

The chain uses TRBV5-1 and TRBJ2-7; D call uncertain. Germline V gene sequence: CDR1 SGHRS, CDR2 YFSETQ. The CDR3 loop spans 13 amino acids. The V end was cut by 0 bases, the J end by 3 bases, with 7 bases between. The CDR3 DNA is TGCGCCAGCAGCTTGGCCCAGGACTACGAGCAGTACTTC. It specifies CASSLAQDYEQYF.

The CDR3 loop is CASSLRGSVYNEQFF. The CDR3 bases are TGTGCCAGCAGTCTGAGGGGGAGTGTCTACAATGAGCAGTTCTTC. This sequence joins TRBV27 and TRBJ2-1; D perhaps matches TRBD1 (6 bases). The ends were cut back, 5 bases at V and 3 bases at J, with 14 bases in the middle. The CDR3 contains 15 residues. Germline V lookup: CDR1 MNHEY, CDR2 SMNVEV (reference sequence).

V usage is TRBV2 and J usage is TRBJ2-5, with D possibly matching TRBD1 (5 bases). The assigned J gene may be wrong: the sequence end matches TRBJ2-7 better. The germline gives CDR1 SNHLY, CDR2 FYNNEI. This CDR3 has 12 residues. The CDR3 spells CASNTGAYEQYF. CDR3 bases: TGTGCCAGCAACACAGGAGCCTACGAGCAGTACTTC.

This clone was picked up one time. The V and J genes are TRBV2 and TRBJ1-1; 8 bases are shared with TRBD1. V was clipped by 2 bases and J by 2 bases; unmatched bases: 10. CDR3 length: 17 residues. The V gene's germline CDR1 is SNHLY and CDR2 FYNNEI. In DNA form, the CDR3 reads TGTGCCAGCAGTGAACTGACAGGGGCCGGTTTAAACACTGAAGCTTTCTTT. Translated, it gives CASSELTGAGLNTEAFF.

Here the CDR3 reads CASSLGPAREQYF. The CDR3 bases are TGTGCCAGCAGCTTGGGGCCCGCCCGCGAGCAGTACTTC. This chain uses TRBV11-2 with TRBJ2-7, with D perhaps TRBD1 (5 bases). V was shortened by 3 bases and J by 6 bases, with 12 bases between the two germline ends. This CDR3 is built from 13 residues. From germline, CDR1 is SGHAT and CDR2 FQNNGV.

V is TRBV19 and J is TRBJ2-7; D ambiguous. CDR1 LNHDA and CDR2 SQIVND come from the germline V gene (reference sequence). V was clipped by 5 bases and J by 2 bases, with 13 bases between them. This CDR3 is built from 14 residues. The CDR3 DNA follows: TGTGCCAGTAGTCCGGCAGGTTCAGCCTACGAGCAGTACTTC. This codes for CASSPAGSAYEQYF.

The gene calls are TRBV10-3 and TRBJ2-3; D not certain. Germline CDR1 reads ENHRY; CDR2 reads SYGVKD. Between the trimmed V and J ends, which lost 10 bases and 0 bases, there was a span of 11 bases. This CDR3 spans 13 amino acids. CDR3 sequence: CASVAASTDTQYF. CDR3 DNA: TGTGCCAGCGTGGCGGCAAGCACAGATACGCAGTATTTT.

V usage is TRBV21-1 and J usage is TRBJ1-5. TRBV21-1 is marked as a pseudogene. The CDR3 is 15 amino acids. The CDR3 sequence: CASSKGGRVNQPQHF. The CDR3 DNA reads TGTGCCAGCAGCAAAGGGGGTAGGGTAAATCAGCCCCAGCATTTT.

This clone has just one count. The chain is built from TRBV27 and TRBJ2-2; possibly TRBD2 for D (5 bases). Germline CDR1 and CDR2: MNHEY and SMNVEV (reference sequence). The CDR3 length is 14 residues. The V end lost 4 bases, the J end lost 7 bases, and 13 bases lay between the germline ends. CDR3 coding DNA: TGTGCCAGCAGTTCCTCGGGTAGCGTCGGGGAGCTGTTTTTT. Its protein product is CASSSSGSVGELFF.

The chain uses TRBV21-1 and TRBJ2-3. TRBV21-1 counts as a pseudogene. This CDR3 is 13 amino acids long. The CDR3 reads CASSNHGTDTQYF. Written as DNA, the CDR3 is TGTGCCAGCAGCAATCATGGGACAGATACGCAGTATTTT.

J is TRBJ2-7 and V is TRBV27; TRBD2 matches 9 bases. The ends lost 4 bases at V and 2 bases at J; junction bases unmatched: 6. The CDR3 is 15 residues long. Germline V gene sequence: CDR1 MNHEY, CDR2 SMNVEV (reference sequence). CDR3 DNA: TGTGCCAGCAGTTCCGGGCGGGAGGGCACCTACGAGCAGTACTTC. It yields the protein CASSSGREGTYEQYF.

The chain has TRBV7-9 and TRBJ1-1; D uncertain. Germline values: CDR1 SEHNR, CDR2 FQNEAQ (reference sequence). This CDR3 spans 12 amino acids. The germline V and J ends were trimmed by 5 bases and 0 bases, with 4 bases remaining between them. CDR3 region: CASSVMNTEAFF. The CDR3 DNA follows: TGTGCCAGCAGCGTAATGAACACTGAAGCTTTCTTT.

A single count supports this clone. V is TRBV7-3 and J is TRBJ2-7; 11 bases line up with TRBD2. Germline loops: CDR1 SGHTA, CDR2 FQGTGA. The CDR3 is 15 residues long. V was clipped by 2 bases and J by 4 bases; unmatched bases: 4. CDR3 in amino acids: CASSLFPSGRYEQYF. The CDR3 region has the DNA TGTGCCAGCAGCTTATTTCCTAGCGGGAGGTACGAGCAGTACTTC.

This sequence joins TRBV2 and TRBJ2-7; 7 nucleotides match TRBD1. The length of the CDR3 is 13 residues. V gave up 7 bases and J gave up 3 bases; unmatched junction bases: 6. Looked up from germline, CDR1 is SNHLY and CDR2 is FYNNEI. CDR3 residues: CASTDTGDYEQYF. The CDR3 bases are TGTGCCAGCACCGACACAGGGGACTACGAGCAGTACTTC. Based on the CDR3 plus reference TRBV2 and TRBJ2-7, the full variable domain is EPEVTQTPSHQVTQMGQEVILRCVPISNHLYFYWYRQILGQKVEFLVSFYNNEISEKSEIFDDQFSVERPDGSNFTLKIRSTKLEDSAMYFCASTDTGDYEQYFGPGTRLTVT.

The chain joins TRBV15 to TRBJ1-1, with 8 bases identical to TRBD1. The CDR3 has 14 residues. Trimming at V came to 0 bases and at J to 7 bases, leaving 4 bases not matched to a gene. Per the germline V gene, CDR1 is LNHNV and CDR2 is YYDKDF (reference sequence). The CDR3 DNA follows: TGTGCCACCAGCAGAGATCAGGGGGCTGGTGAAGCTTTCTTT. It encodes CATSRDQGAGEAFF.

The genes are TRBV7-9 and TRBJ1-5; D not certain. Germline V CDR1 and CDR2: SEHNR, FQNEAQ (reference sequence). Trimming removed 4 bases from V and 3 bases from J, with 10 bases in between. The length of the CDR3 is 14 residues. The CDR3 spells CASSSYGDNQPQHF. The DNA for the CDR3 is TGTGCCAGCAGCTCATATGGAGACAATCAGCCCCAGCATTTT. Full variable domain (missing parts from reference TRBV7-9 and TRBJ1-5): DTGVSQNPRHKITKRGQNVTFRCDPISEHNRLYWYRQTLGQGPEFLTYFQNEAQLEKSRLLSDRFSAERPKGSFSTLEIQRTEQGDSAMYLCASSSYGDNQPQHFGDGTRLSIL.

This clone is classed as large. The chain has TRBV7-9 and TRBJ2-3; maybe TRBD1 (6 bases). V lost 5 bases, J lost 4 bases, and 16 bases lay in between. The CDR3 runs 15 residues. Germline loops: CDR1 SEHNR, CDR2 FQNEAQ (reference sequence). CDR3 loop: CASSPRTVEADTQYF. DNA of the CDR3: TGTGCCAGCAGCCCCCGGACAGTTGAGGCAGATACGCAGTATTTT. The full variable domain, with the rest looked up from reference TRBV7-9 and TRBJ2-3, is DTGVSQNPRHKITKRGQNVTFRCDPISEHNRLYWYRQTLGQGPEFLTYFQNEAQLEKSRLLSDRFSAERPKGSFSTLEIQRTEQGDSAMYLCASSPRTVEADTQYFGPGTRLTVL.

The chain has TRBV5-8 and TRBJ2-1; TRBD2 matches at 10 bases. The CDR3 has 14 residues. The V gene's germline CDR1 is SGHTS and CDR2 YDEGEE. With 5 bases clipped from V and 4 bases from J, the junction kept 3 bases outside the gene matches. CDR3 bases: TGTGCCAGCAGACTAGCGGGACTTTACAATGAGCAGTTCTTC. Translation: CASRLAGLYNEQFF.